The T cell receptor (beta chain) described here comes from a study of T-cell memory formation after mild COVID-19. TCRdb ran MiXCR on the 5' RACE reads and lists one entry per CDR3 protein. The sample has 200,000 to 300,000 distinct CDR3 sequences, 9.4% seen once. General study results and limits: A second wave expanding day 15 to 37 was CD4+-biased; contracting clones were balanced.

This clonotype was seen a handful of times. Its specificity is unknown. Germline V gene data show CDR1 as LGHNA and CDR2 as YNFKEQ. Trimming took off 0 bases at V and 4 bases at J, with 12 bases between the two ends. The CDR3 sequence is 15 residues long. The sequence came from a young man who had mild COVID-19 (a few samples of this study predate the infection). Cell type and time point are not known. J is TRBJ2-5 and V is TRBV4-2; possible D gene TRBD1, 5 bases. What was sequenced was PBMCs or a T cell subset sorted from them (not recorded which). For the CDR3, the DNA is TGTGCCAGCAGCCAAGAAACTTCCAGGGCAGAGACCCAGTACTTC. Translating it yields CASSQETSRAETQYF.